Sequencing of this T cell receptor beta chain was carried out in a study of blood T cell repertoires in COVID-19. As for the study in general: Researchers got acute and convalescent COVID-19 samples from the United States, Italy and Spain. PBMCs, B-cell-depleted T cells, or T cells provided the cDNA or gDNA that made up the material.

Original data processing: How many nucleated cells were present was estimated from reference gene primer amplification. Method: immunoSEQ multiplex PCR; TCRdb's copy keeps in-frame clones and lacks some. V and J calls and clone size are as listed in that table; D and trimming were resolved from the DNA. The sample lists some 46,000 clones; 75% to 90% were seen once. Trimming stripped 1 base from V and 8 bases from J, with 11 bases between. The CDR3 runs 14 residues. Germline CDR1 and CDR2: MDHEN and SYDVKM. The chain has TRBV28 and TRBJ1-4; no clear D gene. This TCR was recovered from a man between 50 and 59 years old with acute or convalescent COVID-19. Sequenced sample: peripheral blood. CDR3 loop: CASSLSGLREKLFF. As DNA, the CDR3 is TGTGCCAGCAGTTTATCCGGGTTGAGGGAAAAACTGTTTTTT.